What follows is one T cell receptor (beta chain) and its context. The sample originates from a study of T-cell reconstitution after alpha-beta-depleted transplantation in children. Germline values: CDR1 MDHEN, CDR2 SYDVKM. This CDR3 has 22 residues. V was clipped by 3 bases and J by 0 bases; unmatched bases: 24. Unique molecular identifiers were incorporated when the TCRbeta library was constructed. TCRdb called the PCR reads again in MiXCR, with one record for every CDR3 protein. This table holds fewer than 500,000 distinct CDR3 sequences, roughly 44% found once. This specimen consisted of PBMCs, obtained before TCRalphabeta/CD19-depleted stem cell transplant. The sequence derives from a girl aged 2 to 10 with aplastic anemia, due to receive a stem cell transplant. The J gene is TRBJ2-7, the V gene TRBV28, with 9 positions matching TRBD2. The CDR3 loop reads CASSFLIRLAGGFGRTSYEQYF. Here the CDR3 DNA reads TGTGCCAGCAGTTTCCTTATCCGATTGGCGGGAGGGTTTGGTCGGACCTCCTACGAGCAGTACTTC.